This T cell receptor beta chain was retrieved from a study of cytomegalovirus exposure and HLA in healthy donors. Study conclusions and caveats: Clonal expansion was found to be greater in HLA-associated TCR beta chains than in equally common others in a later analysis.

Concerning this clone: Its antigen is as yet unknown.

V dropped 1 base and J dropped 9 bases, with 15 bases sitting between them. CDR3 size: 15 residues. In germline, CDR1 is SGHTA, CDR2 FQGNSA. 60 Vbeta and 13 Jbeta primers were used in PCR. TCRdb keeps only in-frame clones here, not all; method: immunoSEQ multiplex PCR. The table records about 73,000 clones, 75% of them present only once. The TCR was taken from a man between 65 and 79 years old in good health and CMV-seronegative. The chain uses TRBV7-2 and TRBJ1-4; a weak D match, TRBD1 (6 bases). Sequencing was done on a sample of PBMCs. This CDR3 reads CASSLESGTPKKLFF. The CDR3 DNA reads TGTGCCAGCAGCTTAGAATCCGGGACACCAAAAAAACTGTTTTTT.